Below are 20 T cell receptor beta chains sequenced from a single sample in a study of blood T cell repertoires in COVID-19. Clones were read by immunoSEQ multiplex PCR, and TCRdb kept only the in-frame ones, dropping some. The sample has about 150,000 clones; under 90% are singletons. The sequencing sample was made of peripheral blood. All receptors derive from a human donor in a cohort sampled during active COVID-19.

This clone has a single count. The chain links TRBV6-1 to TRBJ2-7, with TRBD1 as a possible D gene (5 bases). Germline values: CDR1 MNHNS, CDR2 SASEGT. The CDR3 runs 14 residues. V dropped 3 bases and J dropped 2 bases, with 11 bases sitting between them. CDR3 coding DNA: TGTGCCAGCAGTGATTTTACAGGTCCCTACGAGCAGTACGTC. Translation gives CASSDFTGPYEQYV.

The chain links TRBV5-1 to TRBJ2-3; TRBD1 is a possible D gene (5 bases). V was trimmed by 3 bases and J by 6 bases, leaving 14 bases between them. Germline lookup yields CDR1 SGHRS and CDR2 YFSETQ. The CDR3 loop spans 14 amino acids. CDR3 nucleotide sequence: TGCGCCAGCAGCTCCGACAGTTTTGTGGATACGCAGTATTTT. It specifies CASSSDSFVDTQYF.

The rearrangement links TRBV5-1 to TRBJ2-4, with 9 positions matching TRBD1. The CDR3 is made up of 20 amino acids. V was clipped by 3 bases and J by 3 bases; unmatched bases: 19. CDR1 is SGHRS and CDR2 is YFSETQ in the germline V gene. CDR3 in DNA: TGCGCCAGCAGCTCGGTCTTCTGGGGACAGGGTTGGTCAGGCAAAAACATTCAGTACTTC. Translation: CASSSVFWGQGWSGKNIQYF. Filled out from reference TRBV5-1 and TRBJ2-4, the complete variable domain reads KAGVTQTPRYLIKTRGQQVTLSCSPISGHRSVSWYQQTPGQGLQFLFEYFSETQRNKGNFPGRFSGRQFSNSRSEMNVSTLELGDSALYLCASSSVFWGQGWSGKNIQYFGAGTRLSVL.

V is TRBV14 and J is TRBJ1-1, with 7 bases aligning to TRBD1. The length of the CDR3 is 14 residues. J was trimmed by 5 bases and V by 3 bases; bases with no gene match: 6. CDR1 and CDR2 from the germline V gene are SGHDN and FVKESK. DNA of the CDR3: TGTGCCAGCAGCCAGTCAGGGGGACGGACTGAAGCTTTCTTT. It translates to CASSQSGGRTEAFF.

The chain couples TRBV7-8 to TRBJ2-1; TRBD2 might be the D (5 bases). CDR3 length: 15 residues. V shed 2 bases and J shed 3 bases, with 11 bases lying between them. The germline V gene encodes CDR1 SGHVS and CDR2 FQNEAQ. The CDR3 DNA follows: TGTGCCAGCAGCTTACGTGAGGGAAACTACAATGAGCAGTTCTTC. Translation gives CASSLREGNYNEQFF.

The rearrangement links TRBV6-5 to TRBJ2-2, with D perhaps TRBD1 (6 bases). Germline V gene data show CDR1 as MNHEY and CDR2 as SVGAGI. The CDR3 sequence is 14 residues long. V dropped 11 bases and J dropped 1 base, with 14 bases sitting between them. The CDR3 protein is CALTGQMNTGELFF. The CDR3 DNA reads TGTGCCCTAACAGGACAGATGAACACCGGGGAGCTGTTTTTT.

The V gene is TRBV24-1, the J gene TRBJ2-3, with 11 bases that match TRBD1. CDR3 length equals 17 residues. The germline V gene has CDR1 KGHDR and CDR2 SFDVKD. V shed 3 bases, J shed 4 bases, and the junction held 8 bases outside the gene matches. The chain's CDR3 is CATSDASGQGVADTQYF. The CDR3, as DNA: TGTGCCACCAGTGATGCCTCGGGACAGGGGGTGGCAGATACGCAGTATTTT.

The chain couples TRBV27 to TRBJ2-7, with D possibly matching TRBD2 (5 bases). Trimming took 5 bases from V and 4 from J, leaving 18 bases between them. The CDR3 consists of 15 residues. The V gene's germline CDR1 is MNHEY and CDR2 SMNVEV (reference sequence). The CDR3 spells CASSPRLGEWYEQYV. CDR3 nucleotides: TGTGCCAGCAGTCCTCGACTTGGGGAGTGGTACGAGCAGTACGTC.

The chain recombines TRBV2 with TRBJ1-3, with 7 bases identical to TRBD1. The CDR3 is 12 residues long. V was clipped by 8 bases and J by 4 bases; unmatched bases: 2. Germline lookup yields CDR1 SNHLY and CDR2 FYNNEI. CDR3 bases: TGTGCCAGCGGGACAGAAGGAAACACCATATATTTT. Residues: CASGTEGNTIYF.

This chain uses TRBV18 with TRBJ1-2; D may be TRBD1 (6 bases). V was trimmed by 3 bases and J by 4 bases, leaving 15 bases between them. The CDR3 totals 15 residues. Germline V gene data show CDR1 as KGHSH and CDR2 as LQKENI. CDR3 amino acids: CASSPRDNSLYGYTF. In nucleotides, the CDR3 is TGTGCCAGCTCACCCCGGGACAATTCCCTCTATGGCTACACCTTC.

This clone was counted a single time. The genes are TRBV7-3 and TRBJ2-2, with 7 bases matching TRBD1. Germline loops: CDR1 SGHTA, CDR2 FQGTGA. The J segment lost 6 bases and the V segment lost 5 bases, leaving 3 bases of the junction unmatched. The CDR3 contains 13 residues. DNA of the CDR3: TGTGCCAGCAGCCCGACAGGGCCCGGGGAGCTGTTTTTT. It yields the protein CASSPTGPGELFF. The entire variable domain, with the rest obtained from reference TRBV7-3 and TRBJ2-2, is as follows: GAGVSQTPSNKVTEKGKYVELRCDPISGHTALYWYRQSLGQGPEFLIYFQGTGAADDSGLPNDRFFAVRPEGSVSTLKIQRTERGDSAVYLCASSPTGPGELFFGEGSRLTVL.

This clone has a handful of counts. The chain recombines TRBV9 with TRBJ2-3; 9 bases fit TRBD2. Germline V lookup: CDR1 SGDLS, CDR2 YYNGEE. The CDR3 extends over 18 amino acids. V shed 0 bases and J 0 bases; nucleotides not matched to a gene: 8. CDR3 amino acids: CASSVGPFSGGSTDTQYF. DNA for the CDR3: TGTGCCAGCAGCGTAGGGCCCTTTAGCGGGGGCAGCACAGATACGCAGTATTTT. Variable domain in full (rest from reference TRBV9 and TRBJ2-3): DSGVTQTPKHLITATGQRVTLRCSPRSGDLSVYWYQQSLDQGLQFLIQYYNGEERAKGNILERFSAQQFPDLHSELNLSSLELGDSALYFCASSVGPFSGGSTDTQYFGPGTRLTVL.

The count of this clone is one. The chain combines TRBV9 with TRBJ1-1, with TRBD1 matching over 7 bases. V trimming: 7 bases; J trimming: 5 bases; junction bases outside the gene matches: 8. The germline V gene has CDR1 SGDLS and CDR2 YYNGEE. This CDR3 comprises 13 residues. CDR3 sequence reads: CASARGRFTEAFF. Written as DNA, the CDR3 is TGTGCCAGCGCGAGGGGGCGCTTTACTGAAGCTTTCTTT.

The rearrangement links TRBV25-1 to TRBJ2-1; D is uncertain. This CDR3 has 14 amino acids. Per the germline V gene, CDR1 is MGHDK and CDR2 is SYGVNS. Trimming removed 2 bases at V and 0 bases at J, with 5 bases between. In nucleotides, the CDR3 is TGTGCCAGCAGTGAAATGGCCTCCTACAATGAGCAGTTCTTC. Its protein product is CASSEMASYNEQFF.

This sequence joins TRBV3-1 (or the pseudogene TRBV3-2) and TRBJ1-1; no clear D gene. Germline CDR1 reads LGHDT; CDR2 reads YNNKEL (reference sequence). This CDR3 is 12 amino acids long. V lost 2 bases and J lost 4, with 5 bases in between. This CDR3 is CASSQPSTEAFF. As DNA, the CDR3 is TGTGCCAGCAGCCAACCGAGCACTGAAGCTTTCTTT.

The genes are TRBV11-2 and TRBJ2-2, with 9 bases identical to TRBD2. CDR3 size: 15 residues. V was pared by 5 bases and J by 7 bases, with 8 bases of the junction left unmatched. Looked up from germline, CDR1 is SGHAT and CDR2 is FQNNGV. The CDR3 region is CASSVSGSADGELFF. CDR3 nucleotide sequence: TGTGCCAGCAGCGTTAGCGGGAGCGCCGACGGGGAGCTGTTTTTT.

The chain joins TRBV7-2 to TRBJ1-2; D gene uncertain. Trimming stripped 1 base from V and 5 bases from J, with 17 bases between. The length of the CDR3 is 16 residues. Germline V gene data show CDR1 as SGHTA and CDR2 as FQGNSA. The CDR3 coding sequence is TGTGCCAGCAGCTTAGTGGTGGGAGGGCAGAGGTATGGCTACACCTTC. This encodes CASSLVVGGQRYGYTF.

The chain combines TRBV7-9 with TRBJ2-5; possibly TRBD1 for D (5 bases). The germline V gene has CDR1 SEHNR and CDR2 FQNEAQ (reference sequence). CDR3 length: 13 residues. V was trimmed by 5 bases and J by 4 bases, leaving 11 bases between them. The CDR3 nucleotides read TGTGCCAGCAGCCCAGACAGCCCAGAGACCCAGTACTTC. Residues: CASSPDSPETQYF.

This clone has ten or more counts. V usage is TRBV7-9 and J usage is TRBJ1-3; D is undetermined. Germline CDR1 reads SEHNR; CDR2 reads FQNEAQ (reference sequence). The CDR3 has 16 amino acids. V lost 0 bases and J 1 base, leaving 10 bases between the germline ends. CDR3 nucleotide sequence: TGTGCCAGCAGCTTAGCTAGCACGGTATCTGGAAACACCATATATTTT. Translated: CASSLASTVSGNTIYF.

The chain uses TRBV24-1 and TRBJ2-1, with D possibly TRBD2 on 5 matching bases. Between the trimmed V and J ends, which lost 4 bases and 9 bases, there was a span of 21 bases. CDR3 length: 16 amino acids. CDR1 is KGHDR and CDR2 is SFDVKD in the germline V gene. CDR3 protein: CATSDPRSEVQFEQFF. CDR3 nucleotide sequence: TGTGCCACCAGTGACCCTCGCTCGGAGGTACAATTTGAGCAGTTCTTC.